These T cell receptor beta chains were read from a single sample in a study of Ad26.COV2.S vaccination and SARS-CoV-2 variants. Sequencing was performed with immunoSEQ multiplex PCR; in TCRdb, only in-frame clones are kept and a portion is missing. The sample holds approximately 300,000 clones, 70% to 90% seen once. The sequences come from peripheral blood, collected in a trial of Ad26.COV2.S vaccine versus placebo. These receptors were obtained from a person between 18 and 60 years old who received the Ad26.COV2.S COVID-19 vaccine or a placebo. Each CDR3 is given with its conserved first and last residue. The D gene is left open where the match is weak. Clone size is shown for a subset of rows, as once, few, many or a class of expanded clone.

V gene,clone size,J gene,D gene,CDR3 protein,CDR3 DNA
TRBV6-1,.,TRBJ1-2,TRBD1,CASSGPPGTAASYGYTF,TGTGCCAGCAGTGGCCCTCCGGGGACAGCGGCATCCTATGGCTACACCTTC
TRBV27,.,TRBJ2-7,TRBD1,CASSRDSTYEQYF,TGTGCCAGCAGTAGGGACAGCACCTACGAGCAGTACTTC
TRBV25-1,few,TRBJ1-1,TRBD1,CASIPRGRNTEAFF,TGTGCCAGCATTCCTAGGGGGCGGAACACTGAAGCTTTCTTT
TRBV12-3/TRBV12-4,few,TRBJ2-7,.,CASSAGSYEQYF,TGTGCCAGCAGTGCAGGGTCTTACGAGCAGTACTTC
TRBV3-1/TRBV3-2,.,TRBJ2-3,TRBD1,CASTTGARGTDTQYF,TGTGCCAGCACAACAGGGGCACGAGGCACAGATACGCAGTATTTT
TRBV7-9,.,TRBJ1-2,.,CASSLVSRAYGYTF,TGTGCCAGCAGCTTGGTGAGCAGGGCCTATGGCTACACCTTC
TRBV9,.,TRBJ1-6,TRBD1,CASSPRPGTGTSSYNSPLHF,TGTGCCAGCAGCCCCCGTCCCGGGACAGGGACTAGCTCCTATAATTCACCCCTCCACTTT
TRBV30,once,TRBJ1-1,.,CAWSVSGSVNTEAFF,TGTGCCTGGAGTGTAAGCGGGTCGGTGAACACTGAAGCTTTCTTT
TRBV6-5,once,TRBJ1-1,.,CASSYGQNTEAFF,TGTGCCAGCAGTTACGGACAGAACACTGAAGCTTTCTTT
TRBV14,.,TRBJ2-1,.,CASSPTPGLRVPHSSYNEQFF,TGTGCCAGCAGCCCTACTCCAGGGTTAAGGGTTCCACATAGCTCCTACAATGAGCAGTTCTTC
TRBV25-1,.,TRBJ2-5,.,CASSTQGGWQETQYF,TGTGCCAGCAGTACTCAGGGGGGGTGGCAAGAGACCCAGTACTTC
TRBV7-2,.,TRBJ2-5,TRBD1,CASSTRQGETQYF,TGTGCCAGCAGCACGAGACAGGGTGAGACCCAGTACTTC
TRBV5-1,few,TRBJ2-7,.,CASSDSSYEQYF,TGCGCCAGCAGCGACAGCTCCTACGAGCAGTACTTC
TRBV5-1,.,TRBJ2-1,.,CASSLVGGLYNEQFF,TGCGCCAGCAGCTTAGTCGGGGGACTCTACAATGAGCAGTTCTTC
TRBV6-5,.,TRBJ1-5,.,CASSRGLQGNQPQHF,TGTGCCAGCAGTCGAGGACTCCAGGGCAATCAGCCCCAGCATTTT
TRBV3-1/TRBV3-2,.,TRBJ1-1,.,CASSYLNTEAFF,TGTGCCAGCTCCTACTTGAACACTGAAGCTTTCTTT
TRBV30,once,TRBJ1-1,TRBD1,CAWRRWSVDRGDTEAFF,TGTGCCTGGAGGAGGTGGTCGGTAGACAGGGGTGACACTGAAGCTTTCTTT
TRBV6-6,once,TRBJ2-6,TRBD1,CASSRGTGGAGANVLTF,TGTGCCAGCAGTCGTGGGACAGGGGGCGCTGGGGCCAACGTCCTGACTTTC
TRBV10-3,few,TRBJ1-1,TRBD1,CAIRRGQGEGDTEAFF,TGTGCCATCAGGAGGGGACAGGGCGAAGGGGACACTGAAGCTTTCTTT
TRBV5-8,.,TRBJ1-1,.,CASSWGPLNTEAFF,TGTGCCAGCAGCTGGGGACCTTTGAACACTGAAGCTTTCTTT
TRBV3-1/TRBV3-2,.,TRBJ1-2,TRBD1,CASSRRDRGRLYGYTF,TGTGCCAGCAGCCGACGGGACAGGGGAAGACTCTATGGCTACACCTTC
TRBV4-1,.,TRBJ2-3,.,CASSQDPGGVADTQYF,TGCGCCAGCAGCCAAGACCCCGGTGGGGTAGCAGATACGCAGTATTTT
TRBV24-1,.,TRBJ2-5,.,CATSSGGRETQYF,TGTGCCACCAGTTCGGGGGGCCGGGAGACCCAGTACTTC
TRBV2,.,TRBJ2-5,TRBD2,CASIETSGGPGTQYF,TGTGCCAGCATAGAGACTAGCGGGGGCCCAGGAACCCAGTACTTC
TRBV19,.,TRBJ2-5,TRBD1,CASSIWTGSLTQYF,TGTGCCAGTAGTATTTGGACAGGGTCGCTGACCCAGTACTTC
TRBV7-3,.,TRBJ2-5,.,CASSLAHQETQYF,TGTGCCAGCAGCTTGGCGCACCAAGAGACCCAGTACTTC
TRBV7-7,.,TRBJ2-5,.,CASSLGWDGITQETQYF,TGTGCCAGCAGCTTAGGGTGGGACGGAATAACCCAAGAGACCCAGTACTTC
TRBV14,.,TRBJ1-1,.,CASSQEMLATPEAFF,TGTGCCAGCAGCCAAGAAATGCTCGCAACCCCTGAAGCTTTCTTT
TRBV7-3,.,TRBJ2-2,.,CASSLTGTENTGELFF,TGTGCCAGCAGCTTGACCGGGACTGAAAACACCGGGGAGCTGTTTTTT
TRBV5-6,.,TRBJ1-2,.,CASSLNPELGYTF,TGTGCCAGCAGCTTGAATCCGGAGCTTGGCTACACCTTC
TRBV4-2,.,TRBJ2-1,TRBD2,CASSQELAGGLVNEQFF,TGTGCCAGCAGCCAAGAGCTAGCGGGGGGGCTCGTTAATGAGCAGTTCTTC
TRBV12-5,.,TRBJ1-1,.,CASGLAGTATEAFF,TGTGCTAGTGGTTTGGCCGGGACGGCCACTGAAGCTTTCTTT
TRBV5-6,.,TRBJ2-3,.,CASSLVGVTDTQYF,TGTGCCAGCAGCCTGGTGGGGGTCACAGATACGCAGTATTTT
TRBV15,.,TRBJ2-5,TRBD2,CATSRGSGGETQYF,TGTGCCACCAGCAGAGGCTCGGGGGGAGAGACCCAGTACTTC
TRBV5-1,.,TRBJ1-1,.,CASSLDGTNTEAFF,TGCGCCAGCAGTCTGGACGGGACCAACACTGAAGCTTTCTTT
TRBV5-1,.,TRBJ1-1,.,CASSSIGTLAFF,TGCGCCAGCAGCTCCATCGGGACCCTAGCTTTCTTT
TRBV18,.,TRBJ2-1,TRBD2,CASSPGLAGGGEQFF,TGTGCCAGCTCACCGGGACTAGCGGGGGGCGGTGAGCAGTTCTTC
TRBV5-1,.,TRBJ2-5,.,CASSSEPRGETQYF,TGCGCCAGCAGCTCCGAGCCCCGGGGGGAGACCCAGTACTTC
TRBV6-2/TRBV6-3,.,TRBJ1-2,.,CASSRQITVYGYTF,TGTGCCAGCAGTCGTCAGATTACAGTCTATGGCTACACCTTC
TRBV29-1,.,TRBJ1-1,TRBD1,CSARTGGTEAFF,TGCAGCGCCCGGACAGGGGGGACTGAAGCTTTCTTT
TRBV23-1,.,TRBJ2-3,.,CASSQSGTHCRGDTDTQYF,TGCGCCAGCAGTCAATCGGGGACACACTGCAGGGGAGACACAGATACGCAGTATTTT
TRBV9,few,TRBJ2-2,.,CASSVNTGELFF,TGTGCCAGCAGCGTTAACACCGGGGAGCTGTTTTTT
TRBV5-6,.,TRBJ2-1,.,CASSRRTERSSGNEQFF,TGTGCCAGCAGCCGACGGACGGAAAGGAGCTCGGGCAATGAGCAGTTCTTC
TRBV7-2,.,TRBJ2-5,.,CASSLQAAVQETQYF,TGTGCCAGCAGCTTACAGGCGGCCGTACAAGAGACCCAGTACTTC
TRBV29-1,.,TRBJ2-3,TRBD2,CSVLGAPGLVRTDTQYF,TGCAGCGTTTTGGGGGCACCGGGACTAGTTCGGACAGATACGCAGTATTTT
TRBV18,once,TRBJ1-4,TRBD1,CASSPGTGGDYNEKLFF,TGTGCCAGCTCACCGGGGACAGGGGGCGACTATAATGAAAAACTGTTTTTT
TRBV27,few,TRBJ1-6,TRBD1,CASRNRGSYNSPLHF,TGTGCCAGCAGAAACAGGGGATCCTATAATTCACCCCTCCACTTT
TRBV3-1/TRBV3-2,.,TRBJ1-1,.,CASSQSSEAFF,TGTGCCAGCAGCCAGAGCAGTGAAGCTTTCTTT
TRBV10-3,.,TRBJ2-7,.,CAISREYEQYF,TGTGCCATCAGTAGAGAGTACGAGCAGTACTTC
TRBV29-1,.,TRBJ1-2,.,CSGDTSRDGYTF,TGCAGTGGGGACACAAGTAGGGATGGCTACACCTTC
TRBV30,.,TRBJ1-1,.,CAWKQSLTEAFF,TGTGCCTGGAAACAGAGCCTAACTGAAGCTTTCTTT